This T cell receptor (beta chain) was observed in a study of T cell responses to AZD1222 COVID-19 vaccine. Overall study results and limits: Nearly half of the spike-specific TCRs reportedly recognize variant regions that carry no mutations. Spike was spanned by vaccine-associated CD4 TCRs, which were dominant at 160-218 and 743-854.

V dropped 4 bases and J dropped 0 bases, with 10 bases sitting between them. CDR1 is SGHKS and CDR2 is YYEKEE in the germline V gene (reference sequence). The CDR3 is made up of 14 amino acids. This clone was counted a single time. Antigen unknown. It was second doses at about 4 or about 12 weeks that were pooled. Using immunoSEQ multiplex PCR, the repertoire was profiled, and TCRdb retains in-frame clones only, with some absent. The sample shows 50,000 to 70,000 clones, approximately 86% of them seen only once. The V gene is TRBV5-5, the J gene TRBJ1-1; no firm D call. The sample in question was peripheral blood, obtained 28 days after the second AZD1222 dose. The TCR was taken from an adult who received the AZD1222 COVID-19 vaccine. The CDR3: CASSPVAMNTEAFF. The CDR3, as DNA: TGTGCCAGCAGCCCAGTGGCCATGAACACTGAAGCTTTCTTT.